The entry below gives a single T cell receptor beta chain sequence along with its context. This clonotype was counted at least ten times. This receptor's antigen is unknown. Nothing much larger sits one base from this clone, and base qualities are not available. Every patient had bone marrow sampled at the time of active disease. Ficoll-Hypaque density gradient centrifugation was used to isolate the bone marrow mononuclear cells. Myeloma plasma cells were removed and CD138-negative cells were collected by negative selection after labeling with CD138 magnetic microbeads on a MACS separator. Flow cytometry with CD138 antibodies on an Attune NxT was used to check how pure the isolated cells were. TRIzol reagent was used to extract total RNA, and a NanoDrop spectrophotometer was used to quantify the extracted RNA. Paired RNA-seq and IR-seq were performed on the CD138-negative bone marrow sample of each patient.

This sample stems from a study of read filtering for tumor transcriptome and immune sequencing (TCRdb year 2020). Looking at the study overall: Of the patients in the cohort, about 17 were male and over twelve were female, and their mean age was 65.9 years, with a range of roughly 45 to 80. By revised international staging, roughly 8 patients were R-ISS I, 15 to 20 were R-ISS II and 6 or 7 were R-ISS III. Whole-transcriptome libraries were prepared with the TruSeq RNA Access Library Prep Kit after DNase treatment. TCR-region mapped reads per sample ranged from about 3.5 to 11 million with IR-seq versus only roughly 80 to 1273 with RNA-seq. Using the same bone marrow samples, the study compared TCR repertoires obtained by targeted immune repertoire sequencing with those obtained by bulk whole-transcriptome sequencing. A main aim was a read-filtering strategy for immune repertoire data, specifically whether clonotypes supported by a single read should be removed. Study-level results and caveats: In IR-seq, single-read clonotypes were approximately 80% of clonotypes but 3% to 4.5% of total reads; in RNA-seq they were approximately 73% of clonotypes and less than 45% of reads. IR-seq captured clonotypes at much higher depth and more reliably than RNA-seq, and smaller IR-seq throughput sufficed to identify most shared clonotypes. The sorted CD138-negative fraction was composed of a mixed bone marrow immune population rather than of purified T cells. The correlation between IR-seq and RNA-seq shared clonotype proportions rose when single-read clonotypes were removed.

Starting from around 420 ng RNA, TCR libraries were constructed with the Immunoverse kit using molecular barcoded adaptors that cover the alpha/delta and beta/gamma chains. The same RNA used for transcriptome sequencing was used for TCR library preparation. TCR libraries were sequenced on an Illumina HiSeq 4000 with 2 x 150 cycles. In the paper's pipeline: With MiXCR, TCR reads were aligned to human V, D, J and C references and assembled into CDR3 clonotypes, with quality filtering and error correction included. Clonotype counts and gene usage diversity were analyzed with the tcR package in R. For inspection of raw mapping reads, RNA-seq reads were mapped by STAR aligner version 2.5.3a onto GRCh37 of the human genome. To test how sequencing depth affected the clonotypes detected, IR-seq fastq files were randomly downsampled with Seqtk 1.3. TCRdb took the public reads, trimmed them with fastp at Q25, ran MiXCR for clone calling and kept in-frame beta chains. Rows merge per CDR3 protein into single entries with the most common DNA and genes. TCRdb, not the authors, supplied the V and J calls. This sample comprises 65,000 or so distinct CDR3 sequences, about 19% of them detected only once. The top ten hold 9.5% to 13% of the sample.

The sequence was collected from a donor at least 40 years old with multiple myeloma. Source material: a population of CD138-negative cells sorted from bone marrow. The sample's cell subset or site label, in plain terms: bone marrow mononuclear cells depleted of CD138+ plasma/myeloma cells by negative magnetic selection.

The encoded CDR3 is CASSSSGLAGELAKGDTQYF. The DNA is TGTGCCAGCAGCTCATCGGGACTAGCGGGAGAACTTGCCAAGGGAGATACGCAGTATTTT. The V gene is TRBV7-8 and the J gene is TRBJ2-3, with TRBD2 matching 14 junction bases. Inclusive of the bounding cysteine and phenylalanine, the CDR3 is 20 residues long. The only DNA kept is the CDR3, 60 bases in frame from the first base. From a lookup of the germline V gene, CDR1 and CDR2 are SGHVS and FQNEAQ. V ends up 4 bases short and J 5 bases short, with an unmatched junction base count of 17.